What follows are 6 T cell receptor beta chains derived from one specimen sequenced in a study of PD-1 blockade in classical Hodgkin lymphoma. No patient escaped relapse after autologous stem cell transplantation, and brentuximab vedotin exposure varied. The assay was immunoSEQ multiplex PCR, and TCRdb's table has in-frame clones only and misses some. The sample shows 14,000 to 15,000 clones, about 60% of them seen only once. The sample consisted of peripheral blood mononuclear cells (PBMCs), taken at baseline. The receptors stem from a human donor with classical Hodgkin lymphoma.

The chain joins TRBV5-1 to TRBJ2-2, with 13 bases identical to TRBD2. This CDR3 is 16 amino acids long. V lost 2 bases and J lost 7; bases outside the gene matches: 5. Per the germline V gene, CDR1 is SGHRS and CDR2 is YFSETQ. CDR3 bases: TGCGCCAGCAGCTTCGAACTAGCGGGAGGGGTCGGGGAGCTGTTTTTT. Its translation: CASSFELAGGVGELFF.

This rearrangement joins TRBV6-5 to TRBJ2-3, with 9 bases fitting TRBD2. The CDR3 has 15 amino acids. V was clipped by 6 bases and J by 0 bases; unmatched bases: 4. In germline, CDR1 is MNHEY, CDR2 SVGAGI. The CDR3 region has the DNA TGTGCCAGCAGCCGTAGCGGGAGAAGCACAGATACGCAGTATTTT. Protein product: CASSRSGRSTDTQYF.

The chain joins TRBV28 to TRBJ1-2; a weak D match, TRBD1 (5 bases). The CDR3 loop spans 14 amino acids. Per germline, CDR1 MDHEN and CDR2 SYDVKM. Trimming left V 6 bases short and J 4 bases short, with 15 bases between. CDR3: CASRPPRVGYGYTF. CDR3 DNA sequence: TGTGCCAGCAGACCTCCCAGGGTGGGCTATGGCTACACCTTC.

This clone was counted a few times. The genes are TRBV11-3 and TRBJ2-1; 14 bases match TRBD2. From germline, CDR1 is SGHNT and CDR2 YENEEA. V dropped 1 base and J dropped 9; count of bases not matched to a gene: 11. There are 18 residues in the CDR3. Here the CDR3 reads CASSLGGSTSGRAGEQFF. The CDR3 coding sequence is TGTGCCAGCAGCTTAGGAGGATCGACTAGCGGGAGGGCCGGTGAGCAGTTCTTC. The full variable domain, in which reference TRBV11-3 and TRBJ2-1 provide the parts outside the CDR3, is EAGVVQSPRYKIIEKKQPVAFWCNPISGHNTLYWYLQNLGQGPELLIRYENEEAVDDSQLPKDRFSAERLKGVDSTLKIQPAELGDSAVYLCASSLGGSTSGRAGEQFFGPGTRLTVL.

The V call is TRBV7-6, the J call TRBJ2-7, with D uncertain. CDR1 and CDR2 from the germline V gene are SGHVS and FNYEAQ. V was trimmed by 1 base and J by 0 bases, leaving 4 bases between them. The CDR3 totals 13 residues. The CDR3 reads CASSLGVSYEQYF. CDR3 bases: TGTGCCAGCAGCTTAGGGGTCTCCTACGAGCAGTACTTC.

V gene TRBV30 combines with J gene TRBJ1-6; D is unresolved. Germline lookup yields CDR1 GTSNPN and CDR2 SVGIG (reference sequence). The CDR3 contains 13 residues. V lost 3 bases to trimming and J lost 6 bases, with 9 bases between them. The CDR3 nucleotides read TGTGCCTGGAGCGAAGAATTTAATTCACCCCTCCACTTT. This sequence encodes CAWSEEFNSPLHF. The variable domain in full, with the rest retrieved from reference TRBV30 and TRBJ1-6, is SQTIHQWPATLVQPVGSPLSLECTVEGTSNPNLYWYRQAAGRGLQLLFYSVGIGQISSEVPQNLSASRPQDRQFILSSKKLLLSDSGFYLCAWSEEFNSPLHFGNGTRLTVT.